This TCR beta chain is drawn from a study of a mutant IDH1 vaccine in newly diagnosed glioma. Across the whole study: Visit V12 was conducted at week 35 as the safety follow-up. Visit V13 came later, at week 47.

Study-wide results and caveats: Alterations occurring in top peripheral T cell clonotypes seemed unrelated to pseudoprogression.

CDR3 length: 14 amino acids. The V gene's germline CDR1 is SNHLY and CDR2 FYNNEI. V was trimmed by 10 bases and J by 6 bases, leaving 19 bases between them. Using immunoSEQ multiplex PCR, the repertoire was profiled, and TCRdb retains in-frame clones only, with some absent. The sample records 50,000 to 70,000 clones, 80% to 85% being singletons. Indicated time point: week 35, safety follow-up. What each vaccine dose contained was 300 ug of mutant IDH1 20-mer peptide, accompanied by topical imiquimod. In weeks 1, 3, 5, 7, 11, 15, 19 and 23, patients were immunized, eight times in all. A note on this clone: Antigen unknown.

This receptor was obtained from a man aged 30-40 years with glioma. The source was PBMCs, collected from a glioma patient whose treatment included an IDH1 peptide vaccine. The rearrangement links TRBV2 to TRBJ2-1, with TRBD1 as a possible D gene (5 bases). The CDR3 sequence: CATLFSRASNEQFF. CDR3 DNA sequence: TGTGCCACCTTATTCTCCAGGGCTTCCAATGAGCAGTTCTTC.